This is a list of T cell receptor beta chains from one sample in a study of PD-L1 blockade in urothelial cancer. Assay used: immunoSEQ multiplex PCR; TCRdb lists only in-frame clones, some missing. The sample shows roughly 49,000 clones, 70% to 90% of them seen only once. Sequenced here: PBMCs, sampled around atezolizumab (anti-PD-L1) treatment. Receptor source: a man aged 60-69 years with urothelial cancer. Each CDR3 is given without its conserved first and last residue. Size values are once, few and many counts, or a class for expanded clones, and some rows have none.

V: TRBV5-1; size: NA; J: TRBJ2-3; CDR3: ASRTSGGRADTQY
V: TRBV9; size: NA; J: TRBJ2-7; CDR3: ASSVDRTSGDSYEQY
V: TRBV5-1; size: few; J: TRBJ2-2; CDR3: ASRGTSGNTGELF
V: TRBV2; size: NA; J: TRBJ2-7; CDR3: ASSETYEQY
V: TRBV2; size: NA; J: TRBJ2-7; CDR3: ASRQGDGTYEQY
V: TRBV2; size: NA; J: TRBJ2-7; CDR3: ASMRQGINSYEQY
V: TRBV4-3; size: NA; J: TRBJ2-7; CDR3: ASSQVEGHEQY
V: TRBV5-1; size: NA; J: TRBJ1-1; CDR3: ASSQGTPVNTEAF
V: TRBV6-5; size: NA; J: TRBJ1-5; CDR3: ASTPKGGSNQPQH
V: TRBV7-9; size: NA; J: TRBJ1-1; CDR3: ASSLGGVSEAF
V: TRBV5-6; size: NA; J: TRBJ2-3; CDR3: ASSIADTQY
V: TRBV25-1; size: NA; J: TRBJ2-2; CDR3: ASSGTGGSTGELF
V: TRBV28; size: once; J: TRBJ2-1; CDR3: ASSPRGSLAVNEQF
V: TRBV18; size: NA; J: TRBJ1-1; CDR3: ASSPRQETNTEAF
V: TRBV7-2; size: NA; J: TRBJ2-5; CDR3: ASSLRLQETQY
V: TRBV15; size: NA; J: TRBJ2-1; CDR3: ATSRDLASGGAGQF
V: TRBV10-1; size: NA; J: TRBJ1-4; CDR3: ASSSQPNEKLF
V: TRBV6-5; size: NA; J: TRBJ1-4; CDR3: ASSSGLRNEKLF
V: TRBV5-1; size: NA; J: TRBJ1-2; CDR3: ASSLYTETGYT
V: TRBV28; size: NA; J: TRBJ2-7; CDR3: ASSPGQTGEQY
V: TRBV4-2; size: NA; J: TRBJ2-3; CDR3: ASSQAPYSTDTQY
V: TRBV7-8; size: NA; J: TRBJ1-5; CDR3: ASSAGLNSNQPQH
V: TRBV30; size: once; J: TRBJ2-2; CDR3: AWNKLAGANTGELF
V: TRBV2; size: once; J: TRBJ1-5; CDR3: ASSEQGNQPQH
V: TRBV18; size: once; J: TRBJ2-7; CDR3: ASSPRAGIRDEQY
V: TRBV5-1; size: once; J: TRBJ2-2; CDR3: ASSAVGVSNTGELF
V: TRBV7-9; size: NA; J: TRBJ2-1; CDR3: ASSLTPLAGGREQF
V: TRBV28; size: NA; J: TRBJ2-2; CDR3: ASRQQGGGGELF
V: TRBV6-1; size: NA; J: TRBJ2-3; CDR3: ASRGPSGGSDTQY
V: TRBV15; size: once; J: TRBJ1-5; CDR3: ATSRDKWTGVNQPQH
V: TRBV4-1; size: NA; J: TRBJ1-2; CDR3: ASSQERGYYGYT
V: TRBV28; size: NA; J: TRBJ2-2; CDR3: ASSLWLRRGGELF
V: TRBV11-2; size: NA; J: TRBJ2-2; CDR3: ASSSSGSTGELF
V: TRBV29-1; size: NA; J: TRBJ2-7; CDR3: SVETGGLYEQY
V: TRBV5-5; size: NA; J: TRBJ1-3; CDR3: ASSLITGSGNTIY
V: TRBV7-2; size: NA; J: TRBJ2-5; CDR3: ASSLGGSRETQY